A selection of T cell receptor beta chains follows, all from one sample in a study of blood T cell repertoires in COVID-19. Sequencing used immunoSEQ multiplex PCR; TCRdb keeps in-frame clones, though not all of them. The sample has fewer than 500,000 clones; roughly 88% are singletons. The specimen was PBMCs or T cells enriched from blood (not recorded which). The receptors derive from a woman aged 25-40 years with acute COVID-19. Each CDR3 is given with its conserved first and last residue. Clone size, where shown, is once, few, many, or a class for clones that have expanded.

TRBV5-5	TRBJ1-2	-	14	CASSLDSLNYGYTF
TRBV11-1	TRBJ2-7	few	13	CASSSGAGYEQYF
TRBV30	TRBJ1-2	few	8	CAVNGYTF
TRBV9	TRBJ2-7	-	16	CASSPRLAATSYEQYF
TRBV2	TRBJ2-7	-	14	CASSRGQGDYEQYF
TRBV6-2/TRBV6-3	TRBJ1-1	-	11	CASSYGTAAFF
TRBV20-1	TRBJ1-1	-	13	CSASDDRESEAFF
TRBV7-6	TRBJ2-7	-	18	CASSLYPTRLAGGDEQYF
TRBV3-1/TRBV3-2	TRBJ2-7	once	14	CASSQQTSGGEQYF
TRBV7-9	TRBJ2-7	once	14	CASRSGTGDHEQYF
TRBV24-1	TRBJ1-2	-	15	CATSDSGQGGDGYTF
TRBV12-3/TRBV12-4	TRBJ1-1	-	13	CASSLQGGTEAFF
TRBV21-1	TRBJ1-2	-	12	CARGTGGPGYTF
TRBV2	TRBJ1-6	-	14	CASKGVPYNSPLHF
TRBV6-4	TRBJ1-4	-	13	CASRTGPNEKLFF
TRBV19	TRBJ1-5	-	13	CASSIVGVQPQHF
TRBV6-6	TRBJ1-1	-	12	CASRTGDTEAFF
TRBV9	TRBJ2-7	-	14	CASSVGSVGGEQYF
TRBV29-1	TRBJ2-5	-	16	CSVGGAAGLLQETQYF
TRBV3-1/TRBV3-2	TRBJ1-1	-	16	CASSHGPGTGNTEAFF
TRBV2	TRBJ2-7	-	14	CASRKVGLGYEQYF
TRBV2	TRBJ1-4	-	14	CASSELGQNEKLFF
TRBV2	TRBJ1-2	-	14	CASSKRWTGDGYTF
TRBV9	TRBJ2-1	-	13	CASSPGTSNEQFF
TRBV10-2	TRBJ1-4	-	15	CASSELGGGNEKLFF
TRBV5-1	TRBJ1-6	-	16	CASSLAAGLDNSPLHF
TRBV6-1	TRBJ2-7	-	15	CASSDPGQVSYEQYF
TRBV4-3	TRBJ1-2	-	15	CASSQERTGRYGYTF
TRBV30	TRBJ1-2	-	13	CAWREPPTGGYTF
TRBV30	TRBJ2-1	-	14	CAWSVWGLAGEQFF
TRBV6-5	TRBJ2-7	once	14	CASSLAGDSYEQYF
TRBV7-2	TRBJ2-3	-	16	CASSLEIPAATDTQYF
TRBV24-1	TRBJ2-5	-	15	CATSEDTRVQETQYF
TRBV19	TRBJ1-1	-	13	CASSPTAQDLAFF
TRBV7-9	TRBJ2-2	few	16	CASSLTAGANTGELFF
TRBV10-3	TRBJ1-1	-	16	CAISLATGGMNTEAFF
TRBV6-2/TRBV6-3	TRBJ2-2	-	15	CASSKARTLGGELFF
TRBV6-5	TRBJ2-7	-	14	CASSYSTSSYEQYF
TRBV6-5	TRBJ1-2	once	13	CASSVRTEDGYTF
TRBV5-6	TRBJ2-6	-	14	CASSSGGVANVLTF
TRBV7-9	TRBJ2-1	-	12	CASSLSADEQFF
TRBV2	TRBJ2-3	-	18	CASSDAIAGGWSTDTQYF
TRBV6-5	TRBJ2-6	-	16	CASSYEAGAGANVLTF
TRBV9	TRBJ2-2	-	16	CASSVEQGANTGELFF
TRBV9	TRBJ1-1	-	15	CASSVQGAGSTEAFF
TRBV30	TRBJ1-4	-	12	CALTGLDEKLFF
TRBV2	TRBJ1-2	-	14	CASSEHRGLYGYTF
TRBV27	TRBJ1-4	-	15	CARINLTGFAEKLFF
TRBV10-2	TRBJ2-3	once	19	CASTGGLAGGLLSTDTQYF
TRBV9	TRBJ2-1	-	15	CASSSRTSGAPEQFF
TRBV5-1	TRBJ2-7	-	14	CASSGDRGSYEQYF
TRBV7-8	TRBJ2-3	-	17	CASSSLAGGMGTDTQYF
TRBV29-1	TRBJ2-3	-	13	CSVVLTGTDTQYF
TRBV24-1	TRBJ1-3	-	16	CATSNSRDSSGNTIYF
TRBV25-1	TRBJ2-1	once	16	CASSRSGGLGDNEQFF
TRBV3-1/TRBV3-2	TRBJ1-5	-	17	CASSRPIRQGGNQPQHF
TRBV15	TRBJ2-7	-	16	CATSRDWTGGTYEQYF
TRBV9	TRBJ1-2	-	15	CASSVDGTADYGYTF
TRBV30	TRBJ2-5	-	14	CAWSGGSLGETQYF
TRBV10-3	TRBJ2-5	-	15	CAISKQGESGETQYF